This TCR beta chain stems from a study of T-cell reconstitution after alpha-beta-depleted transplantation in children. General observations from the study: Recipient T cells and thymic progenitors that survived were the source of the high TCRbeta diversity seen at day 60 in some patients. The origin of alpha-beta T cells about two months after transplant was reportedly several hundred expanded graft clones. T-cell numbers and diversity one year post-transplant derived largely from freshly generated T cells.

The TCRbeta library incorporated unique molecular identifiers. TCRdb itself ran the PCR reads through MiXCR, one entry per CDR3 protein. The sample records about 27,000 distinct CDR3 sequences, 18% being singletons. V was trimmed by 3 bases and J by 15 bases, leaving 24 bases between them. The CDR3 is made up of 15 amino acids. Germline V gives CDR1 SGHAT, CDR2 FQNNGV. At least ten counts were recorded for this clonotype. Antigen unknown. The V call is TRBV11-2, the J call TRBJ2-1; D is perhaps TRBD1 or TRBD2 (5 bases each). This TCR was sampled from a male patient aged 2 to 9 who had a stem cell transplant for acute lymphoblastic leukemia, so the T cells may come from the graft donor. The sample was PBMCs, mostly from graft donor cells, taken 60 days after TCRalphabeta/CD19-depleted stem cell transplant. The CDR3 DNA reads TGTGCCAGCAGCTTCCGACCTGACGATCGGGACCGTCCGTTCTTC. Its translation is CASSFRPDDRDRPFF.